This T cell receptor (beta chain) was recorded in a study of cytomegalovirus exposure and HLA in healthy donors. Amplification used 60 Vbeta primers and 13 Jbeta primers. Here immunoSEQ multiplex PCR was the method, and the copy in TCRdb shows in-frame clones only, minus some. The table includes around 120,000 clones, around four fifths detected once. The junction had 12 bases not matched to a gene; V was cut back by 5 bases and J by 5 bases. CDR3 length: 16 residues. Germline CDR1 and CDR2: MDHEN and SYDVKM. What was sequenced was PBMCs. The chain is built from TRBV28 and TRBJ2-5, with 9 bases lining up with TRBD2. This clonotype was sampled from a woman in her 40s in good health and CMV-seronegative. The CDR3 sequence: CASSAGGALGRETQYF. The DNA of the CDR3 is TGTGCCAGCAGTGCGGGGGGGGCCCTAGGACGGGAGACCCAGTACTTC.